The 10 T cell receptor beta chains reported below all come from one sample, sequenced in a study of vaccination and CD4 T cells after COVID-19. Their antigens are not known. The Oncomine TCR Beta short-read assay was what sequenced the DNA obtained from cultured CD4+ T cells. MiXCR, run by TCRdb on the PCR reads, gives a single entry per CDR3 protein. The sample holds about 21,000 distinct CDR3 sequences; approximately 42% are singletons and the top ten take more than 8.5%. Sample time point: late sampling 161 to 241 days after vaccination in a few convalescent patients. Treatment denoted: roughly 11-day PBMC culture with coronavirus spike peptide pools or control peptides (ViraFEST assay). This material consisted of CD4+ T cells from blood, cultured in vitro, taken about 7 months after SARS-CoV-2 vaccination. Every receptor here comes from a human donor who had recovered from COVID-19.

This sequence joins TRBV20-1 and TRBJ1-2; no definite D call. The CDR3 length is 10 residues. CDR1 is DFQATT, CDR2 SNEGSKA, per germline (reference sequence). CDR3 sequence reads: CSPRAYGYTF. CDR3 nucleotides: TGCAGCCCTAGGGCCTATGGCTACACCTTC.

This clonotype was counted a few times. The V call is TRBV7-9, the J call TRBJ1-1; D unresolved. Germline assignment: CDR1 SEHNR and CDR2 FQNEAQ (reference sequence). This CDR3 has 15 residues. V lost 1 base and J 1 base, leaving 10 bases between the germline ends. The CDR3 loop reads CASSLEERWNTEAFF. CDR3 in DNA: TGTGCCAGCAGCTTAGAGGAAAGGTGGAACACTGAAGCTTTCTTT.

The V gene is TRBV7-2, the J gene TRBJ1-2; maybe TRBD1 (5 bases). The CDR3 runs to 11 residues. Germline CDR1 and CDR2: SGHTA and FQGNSA. Trimming left V 1 base short and J 14 bases short, with 11 bases between. The CDR3 region has the DNA TGTGCCAGCAGCTTAGGGGGCAGGGCAACCTTC. Translated: CASSLGGRATF.

This clonotype came up a few times. The chain combines TRBV6-4 with TRBJ2-2; no clear D. Per germline, CDR1 MRHNA and CDR2 SNTAGT. V dropped 0 bases and J dropped 3 bases, with 2 bases sitting between them. CDR3 length: 13 amino acids. The CDR3 spells CASSDSDTGELFF. CDR3 DNA sequence: TGTGCCAGCAGTGACTCGGACACCGGGGAGCTGTTTTTT.

The genes are TRBV7-9 and TRBJ2-3; perhaps D is TRBD1 or TRBD2 (6 bases each). CDR1 is SEHNR, CDR2 FQNEAQ, per germline (reference sequence). The ends were cut back, 4 bases at V and 11 bases at J, with 22 bases in the middle. The CDR3 is 15 residues long. CDR3 coding DNA: TGTGCCAGCAGCTCGGACGGGGGCCCTGTCGGCCAGCAGTATTTT. This encodes CASSSDGGPVGQQYF.

This sequence joins TRBV10-3 and TRBJ2-5; D is uncertain. V lost 6 bases, J lost 5 bases, and 16 bases lay in between. Germline V lookup: CDR1 ENHRY, CDR2 SYGVKD. The CDR3 runs to 14 residues. The CDR3 region has the DNA TGTGCCATCAGCCCTGAAGGCTCCCGGGAGACCCAGTACTTC. Amino acid sequence: CAISPEGSRETQYF.

The DNA of the CDR3 is TGCAGTGCTAGCACAGGCTCCTATAATTCACCCCTCCACTTT. This gives the protein CSASTGSYNSPLHF. J is TRBJ1-6 and V is TRBV20-1, with D possibly being TRBD1 (5 bases). Trimming stripped 3 bases from V and 0 bases from J, with 6 bases between. CDR1 DFQATT and CDR2 SNEGSKA come from the germline V gene (reference sequence). The CDR3 has 14 amino acids.

The chain is built from TRBV20-1 and TRBJ2-1; no clear D gene. V dropped 5 bases and J dropped 3 bases, with 17 bases sitting between them. This CDR3 is built from 15 residues. Looked up from germline, CDR1 is DFQATT and CDR2 is SNEGSKA (reference sequence). The CDR3 bases are TGCAGTGCTCCTACACCCCAGCAGGTCTACAATGAGCAGTTCTTC. Its translation is CSAPTPQQVYNEQFF.

The chain couples TRBV10-3 to TRBJ1-2; D possibly corresponds to TRBD1 (6 bases). The length of the CDR3 is 15 residues. Germline lookup yields CDR1 ENHRY and CDR2 SYGVKD. V was shortened by 3 bases and J by 4 bases, with 15 bases between the two germline ends. In nucleotides, the CDR3 is TGTGCCATCAGTGACCAATCCTTGACAGGCTATGGCTACACCTTC. This gives the protein CAISDQSLTGYGYTF.

V gene TRBV7-8 combines with J gene TRBJ2-7, with 8 nucleotides matching TRBD1. The CDR3 runs 16 residues. Trimming took 7 bases from V and 1 from J; bases not matched to a gene: 12. Germline CDR1 and CDR2: SGHVS and FQNEAQ. CDR3: CASNLLQGVRSYEQYF. The CDR3 nucleotides are TGTGCCAGCAACCTACTACAGGGGGTACGGTCCTACGAGCAGTACTTC.